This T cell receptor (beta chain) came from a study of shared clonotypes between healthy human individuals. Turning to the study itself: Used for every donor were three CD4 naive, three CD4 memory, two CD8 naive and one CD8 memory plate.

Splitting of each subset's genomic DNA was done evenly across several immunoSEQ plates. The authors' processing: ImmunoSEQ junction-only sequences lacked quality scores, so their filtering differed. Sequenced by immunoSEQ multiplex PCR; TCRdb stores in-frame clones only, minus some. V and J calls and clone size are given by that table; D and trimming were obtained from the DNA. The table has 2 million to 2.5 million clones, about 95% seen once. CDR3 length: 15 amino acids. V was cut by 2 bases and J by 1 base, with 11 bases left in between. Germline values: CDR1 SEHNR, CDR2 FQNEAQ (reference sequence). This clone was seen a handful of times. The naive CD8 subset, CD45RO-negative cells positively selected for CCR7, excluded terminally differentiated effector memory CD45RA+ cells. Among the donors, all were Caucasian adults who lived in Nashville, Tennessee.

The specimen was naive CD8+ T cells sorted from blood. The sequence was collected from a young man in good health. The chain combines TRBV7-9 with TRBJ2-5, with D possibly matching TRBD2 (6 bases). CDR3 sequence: CASSLRESAQETQYF. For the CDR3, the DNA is TGTGCCAGCAGCTTACGGGAGTCCGCCCAAGAGACCCAGTACTTC.